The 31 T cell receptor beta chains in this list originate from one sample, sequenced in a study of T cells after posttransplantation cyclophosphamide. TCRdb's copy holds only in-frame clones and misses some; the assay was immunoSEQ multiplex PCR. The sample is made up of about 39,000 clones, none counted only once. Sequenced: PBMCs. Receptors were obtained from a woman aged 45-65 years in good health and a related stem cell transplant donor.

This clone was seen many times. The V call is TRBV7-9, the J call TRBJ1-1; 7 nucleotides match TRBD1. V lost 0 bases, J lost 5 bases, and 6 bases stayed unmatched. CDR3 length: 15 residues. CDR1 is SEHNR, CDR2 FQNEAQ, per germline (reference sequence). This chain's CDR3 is CASSLAQGTVTEAFF. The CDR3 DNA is TGTGCCAGCAGCTTAGCGCAGGGGACAGTGACTGAAGCTTTCTTT.

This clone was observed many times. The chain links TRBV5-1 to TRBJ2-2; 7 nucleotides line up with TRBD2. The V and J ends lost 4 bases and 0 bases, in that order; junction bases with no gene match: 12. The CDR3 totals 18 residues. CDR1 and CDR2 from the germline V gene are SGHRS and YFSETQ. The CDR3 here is CASSAGLGITANTGELFF. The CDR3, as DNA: TGCGCCAGCAGCGCCGGACTAGGAATCACCGCGAACACCGGGGAGCTGTTTTTT.

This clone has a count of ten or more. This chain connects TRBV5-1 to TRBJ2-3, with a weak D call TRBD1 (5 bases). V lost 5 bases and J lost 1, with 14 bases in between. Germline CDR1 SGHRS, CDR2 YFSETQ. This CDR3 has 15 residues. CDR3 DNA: TGCGCCAGCAGACGGACCAGGGCGGGCACAGATACGCAGTATTTT. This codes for CASRRTRAGTDTQYF.

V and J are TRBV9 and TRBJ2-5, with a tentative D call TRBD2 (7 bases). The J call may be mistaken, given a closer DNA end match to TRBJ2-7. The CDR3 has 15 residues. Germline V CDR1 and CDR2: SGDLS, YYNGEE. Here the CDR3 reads CASSVPGGEGYEQYF. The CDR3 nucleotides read TGTGCCAGCAGCGTCCCGGGGGGCGAGGGATACGAGCAGTACTTC.

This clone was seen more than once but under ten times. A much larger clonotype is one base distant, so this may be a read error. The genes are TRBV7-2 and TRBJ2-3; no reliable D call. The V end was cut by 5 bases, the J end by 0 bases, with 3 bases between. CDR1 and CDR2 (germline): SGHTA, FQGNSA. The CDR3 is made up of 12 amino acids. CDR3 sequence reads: CASSPSTDTQYF. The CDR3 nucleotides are TGTGCCAGCAGCCCTAGCACAGATACGCAGTATTTT.

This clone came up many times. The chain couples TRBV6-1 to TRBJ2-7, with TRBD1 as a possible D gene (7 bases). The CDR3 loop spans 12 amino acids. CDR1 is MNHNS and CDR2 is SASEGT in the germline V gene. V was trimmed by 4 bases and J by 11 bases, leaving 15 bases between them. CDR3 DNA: TGTGCCAGCAGTGCAAGTATCAGGGGGGAGTACTTC. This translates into CASSASIRGEYF.

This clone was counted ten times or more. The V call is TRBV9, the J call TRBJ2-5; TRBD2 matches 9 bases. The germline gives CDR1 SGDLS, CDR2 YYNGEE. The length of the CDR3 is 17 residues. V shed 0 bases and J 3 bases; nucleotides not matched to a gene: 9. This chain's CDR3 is CASSVEDGGGAEETQYF. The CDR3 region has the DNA TGTGCCAGCAGCGTAGAGGATGGCGGGGGGGCCGAAGAGACCCAGTACTTC.

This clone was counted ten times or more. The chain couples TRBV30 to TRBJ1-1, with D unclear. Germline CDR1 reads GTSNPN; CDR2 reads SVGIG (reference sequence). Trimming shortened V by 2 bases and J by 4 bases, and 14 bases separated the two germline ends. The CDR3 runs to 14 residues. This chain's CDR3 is CAWSKAARGTEAFF. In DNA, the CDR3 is TGTGCCTGGAGTAAAGCGGCTCGGGGCACTGAAGCTTTCTTT.

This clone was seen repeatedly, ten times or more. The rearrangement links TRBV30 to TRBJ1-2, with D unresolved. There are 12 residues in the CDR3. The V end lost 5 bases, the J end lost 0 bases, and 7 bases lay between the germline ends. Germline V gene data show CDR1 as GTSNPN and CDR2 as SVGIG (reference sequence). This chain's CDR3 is CAWEGANYGYTF. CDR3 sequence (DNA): TGTGCCTGGGAGGGAGCTAACTATGGCTACACCTTC.

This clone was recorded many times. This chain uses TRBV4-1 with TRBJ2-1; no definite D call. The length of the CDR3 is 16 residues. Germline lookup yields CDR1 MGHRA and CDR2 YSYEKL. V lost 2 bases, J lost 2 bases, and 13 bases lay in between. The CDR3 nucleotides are TGCGCCAGCAGCCAACTTGACTTGCTCACCTACAATGAGCAGTTCTTC. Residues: CASSQLDLLTYNEQFF.

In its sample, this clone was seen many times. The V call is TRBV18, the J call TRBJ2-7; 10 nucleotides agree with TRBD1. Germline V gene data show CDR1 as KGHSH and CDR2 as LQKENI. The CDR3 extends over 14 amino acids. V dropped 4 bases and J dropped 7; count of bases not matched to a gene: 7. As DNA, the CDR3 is TGTGCCAGCTCACAGTCGGGACAGGGGAGAGAGCAGTACTTC. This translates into CASSQSGQGREQYF.

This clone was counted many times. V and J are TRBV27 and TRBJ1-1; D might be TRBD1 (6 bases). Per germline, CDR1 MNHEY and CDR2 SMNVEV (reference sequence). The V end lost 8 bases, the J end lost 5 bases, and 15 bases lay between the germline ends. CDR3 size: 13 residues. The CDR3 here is CASQQGFWTEAFF. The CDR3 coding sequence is TGTGCCAGCCAACAGGGTTTTTGGACTGAAGCTTTCTTT.

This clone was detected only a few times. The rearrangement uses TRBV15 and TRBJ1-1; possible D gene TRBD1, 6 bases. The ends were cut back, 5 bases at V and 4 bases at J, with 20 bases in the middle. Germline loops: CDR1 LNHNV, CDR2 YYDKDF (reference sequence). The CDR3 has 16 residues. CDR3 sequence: CATSSPQTGSSTEAFF. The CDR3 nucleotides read TGTGCCACCAGCTCGCCCCAAACAGGGAGTTCCACTGAAGCTTTCTTT.

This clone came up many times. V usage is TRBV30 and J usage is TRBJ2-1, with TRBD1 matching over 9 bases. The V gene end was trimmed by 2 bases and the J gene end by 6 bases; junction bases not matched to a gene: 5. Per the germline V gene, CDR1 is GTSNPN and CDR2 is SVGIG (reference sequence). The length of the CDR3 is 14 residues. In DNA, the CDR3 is TGTGCCTGGAGTTTGGGACAGGGTAGCAATGAGCAGTTCTTC. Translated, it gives CAWSLGQGSNEQFF.

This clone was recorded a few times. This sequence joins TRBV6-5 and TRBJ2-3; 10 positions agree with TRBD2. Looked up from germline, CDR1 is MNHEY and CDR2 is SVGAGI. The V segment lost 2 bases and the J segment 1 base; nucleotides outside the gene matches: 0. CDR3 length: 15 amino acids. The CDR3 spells CASSYTSGGTDTQYF. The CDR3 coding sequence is TGTGCCAGCAGTTACACTAGCGGGGGCACAGATACGCAGTATTTT.

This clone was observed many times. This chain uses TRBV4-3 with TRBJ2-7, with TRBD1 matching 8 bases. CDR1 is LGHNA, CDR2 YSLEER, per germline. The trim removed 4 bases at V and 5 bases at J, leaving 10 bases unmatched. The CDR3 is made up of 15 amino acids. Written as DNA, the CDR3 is TGCGCCAGCAGCCTTAAGCAGGGGGCCTATAACGAGCAGTACTTC. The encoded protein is CASSLKQGAYNEQYF.

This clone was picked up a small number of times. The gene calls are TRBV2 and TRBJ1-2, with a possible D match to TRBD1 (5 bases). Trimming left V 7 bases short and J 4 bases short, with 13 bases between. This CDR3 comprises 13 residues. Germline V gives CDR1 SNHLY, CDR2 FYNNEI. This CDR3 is CASTGGDGYGYTF. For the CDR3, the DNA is TGTGCCAGCACCGGGGGGGACGGCTATGGCTACACCTTC.

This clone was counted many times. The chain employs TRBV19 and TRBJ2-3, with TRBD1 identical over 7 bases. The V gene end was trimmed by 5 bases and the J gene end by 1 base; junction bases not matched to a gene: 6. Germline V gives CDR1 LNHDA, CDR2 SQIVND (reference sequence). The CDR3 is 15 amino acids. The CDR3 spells CASSFAGQGTDTQYF. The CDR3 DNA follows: TGTGCCAGTAGTTTCGCCGGACAGGGCACAGATACGCAGTATTTT.

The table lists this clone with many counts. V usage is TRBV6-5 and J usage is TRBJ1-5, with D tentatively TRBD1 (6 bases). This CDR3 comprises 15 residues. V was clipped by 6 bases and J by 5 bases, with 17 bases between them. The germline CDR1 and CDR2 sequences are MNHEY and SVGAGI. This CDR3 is CASSVAGTPYQPQHF. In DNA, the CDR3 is TGTGCCAGCAGCGTCGCCGGGACACCCTATCAGCCCCAGCATTTT.

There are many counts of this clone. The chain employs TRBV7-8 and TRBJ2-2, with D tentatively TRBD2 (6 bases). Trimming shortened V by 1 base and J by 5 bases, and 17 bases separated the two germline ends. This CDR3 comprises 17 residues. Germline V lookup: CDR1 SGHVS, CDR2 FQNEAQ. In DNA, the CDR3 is TGTGCCAGCAGCTTAGGCGGGAAACTGCTTAAAACCGGGGAGCTGTTTTTT. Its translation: CASSLGGKLLKTGELFF. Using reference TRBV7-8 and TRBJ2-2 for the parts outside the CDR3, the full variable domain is GAGVSQSPRYKVAKRGQDVALRCDPISGHVSLFWYQQALGQGPEFLTYFQNEAQLDKSGLPSDRFFAERPEGSVSTLKIQRTQQEDSAVYLCASSLGGKLLKTGELFFGEGSRLTVL.

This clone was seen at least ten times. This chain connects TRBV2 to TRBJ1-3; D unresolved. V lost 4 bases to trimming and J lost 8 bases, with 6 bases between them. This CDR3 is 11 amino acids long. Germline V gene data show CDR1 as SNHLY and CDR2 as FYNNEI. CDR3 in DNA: TGTGCCAGCAGTGCCGGGTACACCATATATTTT. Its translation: CASSAGYTIYF.

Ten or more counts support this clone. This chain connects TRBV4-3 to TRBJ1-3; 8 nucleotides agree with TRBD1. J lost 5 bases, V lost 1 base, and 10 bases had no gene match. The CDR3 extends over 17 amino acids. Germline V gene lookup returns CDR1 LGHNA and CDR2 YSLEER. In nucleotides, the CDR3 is TGCGCCAGCAGCCAAGGGCAGCGACAGGGGCTCAGAAACACCATATATTTT. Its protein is CASSQGQRQGLRNTIYF.

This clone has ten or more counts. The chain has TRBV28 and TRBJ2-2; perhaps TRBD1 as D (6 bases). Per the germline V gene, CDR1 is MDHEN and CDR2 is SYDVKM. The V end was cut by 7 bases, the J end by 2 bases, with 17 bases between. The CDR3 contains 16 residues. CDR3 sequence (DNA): TGTGCCAGCATCACGAGCGACAGGCCCAACACCGGGGAGCTGTTTTTT. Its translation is CASITSDRPNTGELFF.

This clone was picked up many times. In DNA form, the CDR3 reads TGTGCCAGCAGCCAAGGGGCCAACACCGGGGAGCTGTTTTTT. Amino acid sequence: CASSQGANTGELFF. The rearrangement uses TRBV14 and TRBJ2-2; no reliable D call. Germline CDR1 is SGHDN and CDR2 is FVKESK. There are 14 residues in the CDR3. Trimming took 1 base from V and 2 from J, leaving 5 bases between them.

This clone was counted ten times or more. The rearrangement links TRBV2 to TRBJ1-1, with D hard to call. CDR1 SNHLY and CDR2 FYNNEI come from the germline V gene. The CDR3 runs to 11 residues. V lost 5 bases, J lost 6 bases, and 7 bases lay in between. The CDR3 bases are TGTGCCAGCAGTCGGGAGGCTGAAGCTTTCTTT. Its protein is CASSREAEAFF.

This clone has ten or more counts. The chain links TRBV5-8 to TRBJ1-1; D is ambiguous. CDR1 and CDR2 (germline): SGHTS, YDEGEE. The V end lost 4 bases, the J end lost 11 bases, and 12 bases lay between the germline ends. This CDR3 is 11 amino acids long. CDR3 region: CASSPGSTAFF. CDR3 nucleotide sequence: TGTGCCAGCAGCCCCGGGAGTACGGCTTTCTTT.

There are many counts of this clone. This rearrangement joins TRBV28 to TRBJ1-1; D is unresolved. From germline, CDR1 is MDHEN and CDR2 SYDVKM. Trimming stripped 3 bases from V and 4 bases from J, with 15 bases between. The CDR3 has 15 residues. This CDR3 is CASSFFPRTSTEAFF. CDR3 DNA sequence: TGTGCCAGCAGTTTCTTCCCCAGAACCAGCACTGAAGCTTTCTTT.

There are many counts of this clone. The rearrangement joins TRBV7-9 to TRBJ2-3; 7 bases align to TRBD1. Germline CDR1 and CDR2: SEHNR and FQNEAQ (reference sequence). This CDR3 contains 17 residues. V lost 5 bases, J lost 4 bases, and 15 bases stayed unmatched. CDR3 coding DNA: TGTGCCAGCAGCCCTGGCGCGCGACAGGGTATCGCAGATACGCAGTATTTT. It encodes CASSPGARQGIADTQYF.

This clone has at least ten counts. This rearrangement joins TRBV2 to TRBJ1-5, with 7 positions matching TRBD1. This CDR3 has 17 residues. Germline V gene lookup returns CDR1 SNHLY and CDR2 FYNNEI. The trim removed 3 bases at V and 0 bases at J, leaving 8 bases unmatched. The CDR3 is CASSDRGAFYSNQPQHF. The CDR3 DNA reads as TGTGCCAGCAGTGACAGGGGGGCTTTCTATAGCAATCAGCCCCAGCATTTT.

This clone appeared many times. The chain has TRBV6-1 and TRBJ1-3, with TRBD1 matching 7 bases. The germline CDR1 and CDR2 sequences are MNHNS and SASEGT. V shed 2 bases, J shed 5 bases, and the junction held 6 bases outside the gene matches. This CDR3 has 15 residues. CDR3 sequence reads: CASSEIGQARNTIYF. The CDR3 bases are TGTGCCAGCAGTGAAATAGGACAGGCCCGAAACACCATATATTTT.

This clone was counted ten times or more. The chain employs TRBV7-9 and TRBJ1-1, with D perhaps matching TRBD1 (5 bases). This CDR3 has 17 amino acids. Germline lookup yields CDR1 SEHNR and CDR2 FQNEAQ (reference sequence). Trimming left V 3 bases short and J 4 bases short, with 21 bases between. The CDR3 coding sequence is TGTGCCAGCAGCTTGGGATGGGGCGGAAGGGATCCCACTGAAGCTTTCTTT. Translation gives CASSLGWGGRDPTEAFF.